A single sample is the source of the 13 T cell receptor beta chains below, sequenced in a study of PD-L1 blockade in urothelial cancer. The sample's time point: pretreatment peripheral blood. Generated by immunoSEQ multiplex PCR, the TCRdb table keeps only in-frame clones and is missing some. The profile shows about 52,000 clones, roughly four fifths of them singletons. The source material was PBMCs, sampled around atezolizumab (anti-PD-L1) treatment. These TCRs come from a man between 70 and 80 years old with urothelial cancer.

The DNA for the CDR3 is TGTGCCAGCAGTTTTCGGACTCATCATGAGCAGTTCTTC. It is translated as CASSFRTHHEQFF. The J gene is TRBJ2-1, the V gene TRBV27; D possibly corresponds to TRBD2 (5 bases). The germline V gene has CDR1 MNHEY and CDR2 SMNVEV (reference sequence). The germline V and J ends were trimmed by 3 bases and 8 bases, with 11 bases remaining between them. The CDR3 sequence is 13 residues long.

This chain links TRBV5-1 with TRBJ2-5; 13 nucleotides line up with TRBD2. Germline loops: CDR1 SGHRS, CDR2 YFSETQ. The J segment lost 9 bases and the V segment lost 5 bases, leaving 7 bases of the junction unmatched. This CDR3 is built from 14 residues. The CDR3 DNA sequence: TGCGCCAGCAGGGGACTAGCGGGGCCCGAACCCCAGTACTTC. Its protein product is CASRGLAGPEPQYF.

The chain employs TRBV4-3 and TRBJ1-5, with 9 bases aligning to TRBD1. This CDR3 is 15 amino acids long. J gave up 6 bases and V 2 bases, and 5 bases lay outside the gene matches. Germline V gene data show CDR1 as LGHNA and CDR2 as YSLEER. This CDR3 reads CASSQTTGGSQPQHF. In DNA form, the CDR3 reads TGCGCCAGCAGCCAAACGACAGGGGGGTCTCAGCCCCAGCATTTT.

The chain uses TRBV6-1 and TRBJ2-2, with D perhaps TRBD1 (5 bases). CDR3 length: 15 amino acids. V was trimmed by 7 bases and J by 0 bases, leaving 12 bases between them. Germline loops: CDR1 MNHNS, CDR2 SASEGT. As DNA, the CDR3 is TGTGCCAGCATAAACAGGAAACCGAACACCGGGGAGCTGTTTTTT. Amino acids: CASINRKPNTGELFF.

This clone occurred a few times. The chain recombines TRBV11-3 with TRBJ2-2; 8 positions match TRBD1. V lost 1 base and J lost 7; bases outside the gene matches: 8. The CDR3 loop spans 16 amino acids. Looked up from germline, CDR1 is SGHNT and CDR2 is YENEEA. The CDR3: CASSLGVTGASGELFF. The CDR3, as DNA: TGTGCCAGCAGCTTAGGGGTGACAGGGGCCAGCGGGGAGCTGTTTTTT.

The chain carries TRBV15 and TRBJ2-7; 10 bases line up with TRBD2. The V and J ends lost 0 bases and 5 bases, in that order; junction bases with no gene match: 7. This CDR3 is 16 amino acids long. Germline V gene lookup returns CDR1 LNHNV and CDR2 YYDKDF (reference sequence). The CDR3 here is CATSRDWTSGADEQYF. The CDR3 DNA is TGTGCCACCAGCAGAGATTGGACTAGCGGCGCCGACGAGCAGTACTTC.

The rearrangement links TRBV7-9 to TRBJ1-4; 7 bases fit TRBD1. Trimming cost V 2 bases and J 5 bases; bases outside gene matches: 5. Germline V gives CDR1 SEHNR, CDR2 FQNEAQ (reference sequence). The CDR3 consists of 15 residues. CDR3 sequence: CASSLLQGRNEKLFF. The CDR3 nucleotides read TGTGCCAGCAGCTTACTACAGGGGCGGAATGAAAAACTGTTTTTT.

This chain joins TRBV7-3 and TRBJ2-7; 9 bases are shared with TRBD1. V shed 5 bases, J shed 4 bases, and the junction held 12 bases outside the gene matches. This CDR3 is 16 amino acids long. Germline assignment: CDR1 SGHTA and CDR2 FQGTGA. The CDR3, as DNA: TGTGCCAGCAGCCCCGCACCCGGGACAGGGCGATACGAGCAGTACTTC. This codes for CASSPAPGTGRYEQYF.

The DNA for the CDR3 is TGTGCTAGTGGTTTGGTACACGGACAGGGCGGGGAGCAGTACTTC. Translating it yields CASGLVHGQGGEQYF. The gene calls are TRBV12-5 and TRBJ2-7, with TRBD1 identical over 8 bases. The junction had 8 bases not matched to a gene; V was cut back by 0 bases and J by 7 bases. This CDR3 region has 15 residues. Germline V gives CDR1 LGHNT, CDR2 FRNRAP.

V is TRBV28 and J is TRBJ2-1; tentative D call: TRBD2 (5 bases). CDR1 is MDHEN and CDR2 is SYDVKM in the germline V gene. The V end lost 3 bases, the J end lost 9 bases, and 15 bases lay between the germline ends. The CDR3 loop spans 14 amino acids. CDR3 amino acids: CASSFTEARGEQFF. For the CDR3, the DNA is TGTGCCAGCAGTTTTACAGAGGCCCGGGGTGAGCAGTTCTTC.

The rearrangement uses TRBV5-1 and TRBJ2-1, with 7 bases identical to TRBD2. The junction had 4 bases not matched to a gene; V was cut back by 0 bases and J by 1 base. The CDR3 contains 16 residues. CDR1 and CDR2 (germline): SGHRS, YFSETQ. The CDR3 DNA sequence: TGCGCCAGCAGCTTGGATCCTAGCGGATCCTACAATGAGCAGTTCTTC. The encoded protein is CASSLDPSGSYNEQFF.

This clone was detected a few times. The CDR3 loop is CASSLAGRVSEQYF. The CDR3 DNA reads TGTGCCAGCAGCTTAGCCGGCAGGGTGAGTGAGCAGTACTTC. V usage is TRBV11-3 and J usage is TRBJ2-7; TRBD1 is a possible D gene (5 bases). V was clipped by 1 base and J by 7 bases, with 14 bases between them. The germline V gene has CDR1 SGHNT and CDR2 YENEEA. The CDR3 runs 14 residues.

The chain combines TRBV28 with TRBJ2-7; 8 bases are shared with TRBD1. Germline lookup yields CDR1 MDHEN and CDR2 SYDVKM. The CDR3 runs to 14 residues. V lost 7 bases, J lost 3 bases, and 8 bases stayed unmatched. CDR3 loop: CASTSDRGYYEQYF. CDR3 nucleotides: TGTGCCAGCACCTCCGACAGGGGTTACTACGAGCAGTACTTC.